The 22 T cell receptor beta chains given below trace back to one sample, sequenced in a study of T cell responses to AZD1222 COVID-19 vaccine. Assay: immunoSEQ multiplex PCR; the TCRdb copy retains only in-frame clones and omits some. The data hold 100,000 to 150,000 clones, with approximately 91% observed a single time. The material was peripheral blood, obtained 28 days after the second AZD1222 dose. These receptors came from an adult who received the AZD1222 COVID-19 vaccine.

The rearrangement uses TRBV5-4 and TRBJ1-1, with a weak D call TRBD1 (5 bases). The V end lost 0 bases, the J end lost 2 bases, and 8 bases lay between the germline ends. CDR3 length: 14 amino acids. Germline values: CDR1 SGHNT, CDR2 YYREEE (reference sequence). CDR3 DNA: TGTGCCAGCAGCTTGGCTGGGGCTAACACTGAAGCTTTCTTT. This codes for CASSLAGANTEAFF.

The genes are TRBV6-1 and TRBJ2-4; D unresolved. Trimming took 3 bases from V and 1 from J, leaving 13 bases between them. CDR1 is MNHNS and CDR2 is SASEGT in the germline V gene. This CDR3 region has 16 residues. CDR3 sequence (DNA): TGTGCCAGCAGTGATCAGTTCCCTGGGGCCAAAAACATTCAGTACTTC. Protein product: CASSDQFPGAKNIQYF.

The V call is TRBV9, the J call TRBJ1-2; D remains unclear. Between the trimmed V and J ends, which lost 0 bases and 2 bases, there was a span of 2 bases. Germline assignment: CDR1 SGDLS and CDR2 YYNGEE. The CDR3 has 12 residues. The CDR3, as DNA: TGTGCCAGCAGCGTAGTGAACTATGGCTACACCTTC. Translation: CASSVVNYGYTF.

This sequence joins TRBV7-3 and TRBJ1-2; a possible D gene is TRBD1 (6 bases). The length of the CDR3 is 17 residues. Per the germline V gene, CDR1 is SGHTA and CDR2 is FQGTGA. Between the trimmed V and J ends, which lost 0 bases and 4 bases, there was a span of 18 bases. CDR3 sequence (DNA): TGTGCCAGCAGCTTAACAAAGCGGGGGGCGGGCAGCTATGGCTACACCTTC. This encodes CASSLTKRGAGSYGYTF.

Here the CDR3 DNA reads TGTGCCAGCAGTTTCGGCAGGGCCTTACGATGGCAGTACTTC. Protein sequence: CASSFGRALRWQYF. This chain links TRBV28 with TRBJ2-7; D perhaps matches TRBD1 (5 bases). V was clipped by 3 bases and J by 9 bases, with 18 bases between them. The CDR3 is 14 amino acids. Germline-derived CDR1 and CDR2 are MDHEN and SYDVKM.

The V call is TRBV4-1, the J call TRBJ2-7; D may be TRBD1 (5 bases). Trimming removed 1 base at V and 0 bases at J, with 10 bases between. The CDR3 consists of 15 residues. Germline CDR1 is MGHRA and CDR2 is YSYEKL. The CDR3 here is CASSQGHRSSYEQYF. Here the CDR3 DNA reads TGCGCCAGCAGCCAAGGGCACAGGAGCTCCTACGAGCAGTACTTC.

The chain couples TRBV3-1 (or the pseudogene TRBV3-2) to TRBJ2-1; D is unclear. CDR3 length equals 13 residues. Germline CDR1 LGHDT, CDR2 YNNKEL (reference sequence). Deletions cut 3 bases from V and 8 bases from J, with 11 bases between. CDR3 nucleotide sequence: TGTGCCAGCAGCCACCCGATAGAGGATGAGCAGTTCTTC. Protein sequence: CASSHPIEDEQFF.

The rearrangement links TRBV7-2 to TRBJ2-2; 12 positions match TRBD2. J was trimmed by 4 bases and V by 5 bases; bases with no gene match: 14. Looked up from germline, CDR1 is SGHTA and CDR2 is FQGNSA. The CDR3 has 19 residues. The CDR3 coding sequence is TGTGCCAGCAGCCTGAGAGCGACGACTAGCGGGAGAGTCACCGGGGAGCTGTTTTTT. This encodes CASSLRATTSGRVTGELFF.

V usage is TRBV28 and J usage is TRBJ2-3; 8 bases match TRBD2. CDR1 is MDHEN and CDR2 is SYDVKM in the germline V gene. This CDR3 is built from 19 residues. After removal of 3 bases from V and 1 base from J, the junction contained 15 bases not matched to a gene. The CDR3 sequence is CASSFVGLYSGRGTDTQYF. The CDR3 region has the DNA TGTGCCAGCAGTTTCGTCGGTTTGTACAGCGGGAGAGGCACAGATACGCAGTATTTT.

This rearrangement joins TRBV3-1 (or the pseudogene TRBV3-2) to TRBJ2-1, with TRBD2 identical over 9 bases. V dropped 1 base and J dropped 4; count of bases not matched to a gene: 2. Germline V lookup: CDR1 LGHDT, CDR2 YNNKEL (reference sequence). The CDR3 is 15 amino acids. CDR3 sequence (DNA): TGTGCCAGCAGCCAAGGTAGCGGGAGATACAATGAGCAGTTCTTC. This gives the protein CASSQGSGRYNEQFF.

J is TRBJ1-2 and V is TRBV28, with D perhaps matching TRBD1 (6 bases). The CDR3 spans 13 residues. Germline values: CDR1 MDHEN, CDR2 SYDVKM. V was trimmed by 5 bases and J by 4 bases, leaving 11 bases between them. DNA of the CDR3: TGTGCCAGCAGTCCTAGGGGGACCTATGGCTACACCTTC. Its protein product is CASSPRGTYGYTF.

The chain employs TRBV6-7 and TRBJ2-5; 7 nucleotides line up with TRBD2. TRBV6-7 counts as an open reading frame of uncertain function. The CDR3 runs 17 residues. V dropped 0 bases and J dropped 5; count of bases not matched to a gene: 12. The CDR3 spells CASSYSGGGRLLETQYF. CDR3 coding DNA: TGTGCCAGCAGTTACTCGGGAGGCGGGAGATTGCTGGAGACCCAGTACTTC.

The rearrangement links TRBV6-5 to TRBJ2-7, with unresolved D. V was clipped by 2 bases and J by 2 bases, with 7 bases between them. Germline-derived CDR1 and CDR2 are MNHEY and SVGAGI. The CDR3 runs to 13 residues. CDR3: CASSYSVAYEQYF. The DNA for the CDR3 is TGTGCCAGCAGTTACAGCGTAGCCTACGAGCAGTACTTC.

This chain connects TRBV4-1 to TRBJ2-1; a weak D match, TRBD2 (6 bases). V gave up 1 base and J gave up 2 bases, with 9 bases separating them. CDR3 length equals 15 residues. The germline V gene encodes CDR1 MGHRA and CDR2 YSYEKL. The CDR3 loop reads CASSQAGVTYNEQFF. Here the CDR3 DNA reads TGCGCCAGCAGCCAAGCGGGAGTGACCTACAATGAGCAGTTCTTC.

This chain joins TRBV12-3 or TRBV12-4 and TRBJ2-1; the D gene is possibly TRBD1 (7 bases). This CDR3 is 13 amino acids long. Trimming took 3 bases from V and 9 from J, leaving 12 bases between them. CDR3 in DNA: TGTGCCAGCAGTTTGGCCCAGGGGGGTGAGCAGTTCTTC. Its protein product is CASSLAQGGEQFF.

The chain has TRBV2 and TRBJ2-7; perhaps TRBD2 as D (5 bases). Germline-derived CDR1 and CDR2 are SNHLY and FYNNEI. With 1 base removed from V and 6 bases from J, the gap between germline ends came to 10 bases. The CDR3 spans 13 residues. CDR3 nucleotides: TGTGCCAGCAGTGAAGGGTGGAGCGGCGAGCAGTACTTC. This sequence encodes CASSEGWSGEQYF.

The chain employs TRBV21-1 and TRBJ2-1; TRBD2 is taken as the D call from the table, unchecked against the DNA. TRBV21-1 is labeled a pseudogene. The CDR3 spans 17 residues. CDR3 in amino acids: CASSKGGLAGSYNEQFF. CDR3 bases: TGTGCCAGCAGCAAAGGAGGACTAGCGGGCTCCTACAATGAGCAGTTCTTC.

This rearrangement joins TRBV10-3 to TRBJ2-1; 7 bases align to TRBD2. V was pared by 0 bases and J by 8 bases, with 13 bases of the junction left unmatched. Germline-derived CDR1 and CDR2 are ENHRY and SYGVKD. The CDR3 runs 17 residues. Here the CDR3 reads CAISESIGLAEGDEQFF. CDR3 in DNA: TGTGCCATCAGTGAGTCGATCGGGCTAGCGGAAGGGGATGAGCAGTTCTTC.

The chain uses TRBV2 and TRBJ1-6; a possible D gene is TRBD1 (5 bases). V lost 1 base and J lost 4, with 8 bases in between. Germline V CDR1 and CDR2: SNHLY, FYNNEI. The CDR3 loop spans 15 amino acids. The CDR3 reads CASSEGGTYNSPLHF. CDR3 sequence (DNA): TGTGCCAGCAGTGAAGGGGGGACGTATAATTCACCCCTCCACTTT.

The chain uses TRBV5-1 and TRBJ2-6; D is unclear. Deletions cut 2 bases from V and 0 bases from J, with 15 bases between. CDR3 length: 18 residues. CDR1 and CDR2 from the germline V gene are SGHRS and YFSETQ. In nucleotides, the CDR3 is TGCGCCAGCAGCTTTGGATGGCGTCAAATCTCTGGGGCCAACGTCCTGACTTTC. The encoded protein is CASSFGWRQISGANVLTF.

The chain recombines TRBV6-5 with TRBJ1-2; 9 nucleotides line up with TRBD1. CDR3 size: 13 residues. Germline V gene data show CDR1 as MNHEY and CDR2 as SVGAGI. J was trimmed by 7 bases and V by 6 bases; bases with no gene match: 6. CDR3 sequence: CASRPTGGSGYTF. As DNA, the CDR3 is TGTGCCAGCAGGCCCACAGGGGGCTCTGGCTACACCTTC.

This sequence joins TRBV5-1 and TRBJ1-3; no clear D. The V gene's germline CDR1 is SGHRS and CDR2 YFSETQ. This CDR3 comprises 14 residues. The germline V and J ends were trimmed by 2 bases and 4 bases, with 10 bases remaining between them. The CDR3 nucleotides are TGCGCCAGCAGCTTTGGACTAGCCGGAAACACCATATATTTT. It specifies CASSFGLAGNTIYF.